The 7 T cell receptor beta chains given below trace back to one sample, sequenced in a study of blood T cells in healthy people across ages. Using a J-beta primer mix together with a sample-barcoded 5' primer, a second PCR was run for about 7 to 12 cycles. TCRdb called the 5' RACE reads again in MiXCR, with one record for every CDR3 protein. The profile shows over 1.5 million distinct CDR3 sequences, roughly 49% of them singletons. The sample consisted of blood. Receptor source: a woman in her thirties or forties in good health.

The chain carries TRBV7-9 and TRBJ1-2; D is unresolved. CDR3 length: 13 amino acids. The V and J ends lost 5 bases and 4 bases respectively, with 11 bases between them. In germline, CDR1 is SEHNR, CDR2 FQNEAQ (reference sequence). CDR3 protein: CASSRDPIYGYTF. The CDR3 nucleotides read TGTGCCAGCAGCCGAGACCCAATCTATGGCTACACCTTC.

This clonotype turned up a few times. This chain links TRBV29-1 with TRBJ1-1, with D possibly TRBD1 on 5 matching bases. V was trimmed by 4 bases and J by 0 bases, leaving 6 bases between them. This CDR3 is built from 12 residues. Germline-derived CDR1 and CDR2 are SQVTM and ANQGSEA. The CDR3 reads CSVGQLNTEAFF. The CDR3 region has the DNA TGCAGCGTTGGACAGCTGAACACTGAAGCTTTCTTT.

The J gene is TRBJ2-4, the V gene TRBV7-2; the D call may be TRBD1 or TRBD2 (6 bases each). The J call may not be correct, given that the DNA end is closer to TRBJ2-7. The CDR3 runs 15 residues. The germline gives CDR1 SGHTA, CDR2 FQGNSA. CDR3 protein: CASSLGGGRKDEQYF. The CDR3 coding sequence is TGTGCCAGCAGCTTAGGAGGGGGGCGAAAAGACGAGCAGTACTTC.

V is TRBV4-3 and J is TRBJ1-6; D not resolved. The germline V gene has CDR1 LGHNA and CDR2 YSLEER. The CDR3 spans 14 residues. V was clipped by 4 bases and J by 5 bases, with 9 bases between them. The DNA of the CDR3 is TGCGCCAGCAGCCGGGAAGGCCATAATTCACCCCTCCACTTT. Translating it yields CASSREGHNSPLHF.

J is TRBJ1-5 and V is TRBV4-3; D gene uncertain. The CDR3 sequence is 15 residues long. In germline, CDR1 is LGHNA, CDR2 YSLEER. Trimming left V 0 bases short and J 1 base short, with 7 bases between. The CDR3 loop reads CASSQEESSNQPQHF. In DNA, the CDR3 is TGCGCCAGCAGCCAAGAGGAGTCGAGCAATCAGCCCCAGCATTTT.

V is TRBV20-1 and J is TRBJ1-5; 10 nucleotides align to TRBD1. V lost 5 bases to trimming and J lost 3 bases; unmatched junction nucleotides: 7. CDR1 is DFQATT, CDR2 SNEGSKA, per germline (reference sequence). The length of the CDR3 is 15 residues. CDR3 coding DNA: TGCAGTGCTGCCGGGGGGACAGGGGCCAATCAGCCCCAGCATTTT. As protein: CSAAGGTGANQPQHF.

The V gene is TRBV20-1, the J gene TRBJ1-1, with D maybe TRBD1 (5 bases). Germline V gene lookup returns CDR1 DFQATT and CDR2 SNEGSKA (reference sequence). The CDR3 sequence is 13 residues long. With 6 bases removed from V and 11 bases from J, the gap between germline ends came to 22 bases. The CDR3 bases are TGCAGTGCCCCCGGGAGAGAGGGGAGTGTGGCTTTCTTT. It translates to CSAPGREGSVAFF.